This T cell receptor (beta chain) came from a study of blood T cell repertoires in COVID-19. The V gene end was trimmed by 6 bases and the J gene end by 10 bases; junction bases not matched to a gene: 8. Germline CDR1 reads SNHLY; CDR2 reads FYNNEI. CDR3 length: 14 residues. Generated by immunoSEQ multiplex PCR, the TCRdb table keeps only in-frame clones and is missing some. The table shows roughly 280,000 clones, with about nine tenths occurring only once. Sequenced input: peripheral blood. The chain couples TRBV2 to TRBJ2-2, with 10 nucleotides matching TRBD2. The source of this sequence is a man aged 40-49 years with active or convalescent COVID-19. The CDR3, as DNA: TGTGCCAGCAGCCGACTAGCGGGCACTGAGGAGCTGTTTTTT. Protein product: CASSRLAGTEELFF.